These 32 T cell receptor beta chains were all obtained from the same sample, sequenced in a study of T cell responses to AZD1222 COVID-19 vaccine. Assay: immunoSEQ multiplex PCR; the TCRdb copy retains only in-frame clones and omits some. The data hold fewer than 150,000 clones, with 88% observed a single time. This material consisted of peripheral blood, taken 28 days after the second AZD1222 dose. Receptors originate from an adult who received the AZD1222 COVID-19 vaccine.

The chain uses TRBV11-2 and TRBJ2-1; D gene unclear. The ends were cut back, 1 base at V and 10 bases at J, with 14 bases in the middle. The length of the CDR3 is 14 residues. From germline, CDR1 is SGHAT and CDR2 FQNNGV. For the CDR3, the DNA is TGTGCCAGCAGCTTAGGGGGTCGTCATGAGGAGCAGTTCTTC. Encoded protein: CASSLGGRHEEQFF. The variable domain in full, with the rest retrieved from reference TRBV11-2 and TRBJ2-1, is EAGVAQSPRYKIIEKRQSVAFWCNPISGHATLYWYQQILGQGPKLLIQFQNNGVVDDSQLPKDRFSAERLKGVDSTLKIQPAKLEDSAVYLCASSLGGRHEEQFFGPGTRLTVL.

The chain carries TRBV6-6 and TRBJ1-5; D is unclear. Trimming stripped 9 bases from V and 5 bases from J, with 20 bases between. Germline V gene data show CDR1 as MNHNY and CDR2 as SVGAGI (reference sequence). The CDR3 has 15 amino acids. In nucleotides, the CDR3 is TGTGCCAGTATTAAATCCGCCGAGAGGGATCAGCCCCAGCATTTT. Translation gives CASIKSAERDQPQHF.

The chain employs TRBV6-2 or TRBV6-3 and TRBJ1-5, with D possibly being TRBD1 (5 bases). Trimming took off 5 bases at V and 4 bases at J, with 12 bases between the two ends. The CDR3 sequence is 14 residues long. CDR1 MNHEY and CDR2 SVGEGT come from the germline V gene. The DNA of the CDR3 is TGTGCCAGCAGTCCCCAGGGAGGAAATCAGCCCCAGCATTTT. This sequence encodes CASSPQGGNQPQHF.

The chain recombines TRBV11-1 with TRBJ1-5, with D unresolved. The V and J ends lost 3 bases and 5 bases respectively, with 8 bases between them. Germline assignment: CDR1 SGHAT and CDR2 FQDESV (reference sequence). The CDR3 sequence is 13 residues long. CDR3 sequence: CASSFGLDQPQHF. As DNA, the CDR3 is TGTGCCAGCAGCTTCGGTTTAGATCAGCCCCAGCATTTT.

J is TRBJ2-7 and V is TRBV30; 12 bases align to TRBD2. This CDR3 spans 15 amino acids. Looked up from germline, CDR1 is GTSNPN and CDR2 is SVGIG (reference sequence). The V gene end was trimmed by 5 bases and the J gene end by 0 bases; junction bases not matched to a gene: 5. The CDR3 DNA reads as TGTGCCTGGCTGAGACTAGCGGGGGTCTCCTACGAGCAGTACTTC. It specifies CAWLRLAGVSYEQYF.

This rearrangement joins TRBV7-3 to TRBJ2-1; the D gene is possibly TRBD2 (5 bases). Trimming left V 2 bases short and J 0 bases short, with 5 bases between. The CDR3 consists of 14 residues. The germline gives CDR1 SGHTA, CDR2 FQGTGA. In DNA, the CDR3 is TGTGCCAGCAGCTTAGGACTCTCCTACAATGAGCAGTTCTTC. Translated: CASSLGLSYNEQFF.

The J gene is TRBJ1-3, the V gene TRBV5-1; a possible D gene is TRBD1 (6 bases). CDR3 length: 14 residues. V lost 0 bases and J lost 7, with 11 bases in between. Germline V gene sequence: CDR1 SGHRS, CDR2 YFSETQ. CDR3 amino acids: CASSLAGVANTIYF. The CDR3, as DNA: TGCGCCAGCAGCTTGGCAGGGGTAGCGAACACCATATATTTT.

The V and J genes are TRBV2 and TRBJ2-7, with D tentatively TRBD2 (5 bases). The CDR3 has 12 amino acids. Germline CDR1 is SNHLY and CDR2 is FYNNEI. Trimming pared 8 bases from V and 4 bases from J, leaving 12 bases between. The CDR3 loop is CASGLTGYEQYF. The CDR3 nucleotides read TGTGCCAGCGGGTTGACGGGGTACGAGCAGTACTTC.

CDR3 protein: CASSVVTGGGWETQYF. In DNA, the CDR3 is TGTGCCAGCAGCGTAGTGACAGGGGGAGGTTGGGAGACCCAGTACTTC. V is TRBV9 and J is TRBJ2-5, with 9 nucleotides matching TRBD1. Germline loops: CDR1 SGDLS, CDR2 YYNGEE. The CDR3 length is 16 residues. The junction had 8 bases not matched to a gene; V was cut back by 0 bases and J by 5 bases.

The chain employs TRBV28 and TRBJ2-1; the match to TRBD2 covers 10 bases. CDR3 size: 15 residues. CDR1 is MDHEN and CDR2 is SYDVKM in the germline V gene. Trimming at V came to 8 bases and at J to 7 bases, leaving 11 bases not matched to a gene. The DNA for the CDR3 is TGTGCCAGCGTGACTGGGGCTAGCGGGAGAAATGAGCAGTTCTTC. It encodes CASVTGASGRNEQFF.

The V gene is TRBV10-1, the J gene TRBJ1-5; D perhaps matches TRBD1 (5 bases). V lost 9 bases and J 6 bases, leaving 15 bases between the germline ends. CDR1 is WNHNN, CDR2 SYGVQD, per germline (reference sequence). There are 13 residues in the CDR3. The CDR3 bases are TGCGCCAGGGAAAAGCGGGGGTCTCAGCCCCAGCATTTT. It yields the protein CAREKRGSQPQHF.

This chain uses TRBV6-5 with TRBJ1-5; D uncertain. The CDR3 loop spans 13 amino acids. The germline gives CDR1 MNHEY, CDR2 SVGAGI. The ends were cut back, 4 bases at V and 3 bases at J, with 7 bases in the middle. The CDR3 nucleotides read TGTGCCAGCAGTTCAGCGCACAATCAGCCCCAGCATTTT. Its protein is CASSSAHNQPQHF.

The genes are TRBV27 and TRBJ2-7; D perhaps matches TRBD1 (6 bases). CDR1 and CDR2 (germline): MNHEY, SMNVEV (reference sequence). V lost 7 bases and J 0 bases, leaving 13 bases between the germline ends. CDR3 length: 14 residues. This CDR3 reads CASKGTRGSYEQYF. CDR3 nucleotide sequence: TGTGCCAGCAAAGGGACAAGGGGCTCCTACGAGCAGTACTTC.

The sample holds one count of this clone. The chain couples TRBV27 to TRBJ1-2; 9 positions match TRBD1. V lost 3 bases, J lost 5 bases, and 1 base stayed unmatched. Looked up from germline, CDR1 is MNHEY and CDR2 is SMNVEV (reference sequence). This CDR3 has 13 amino acids. This CDR3 is CASSLGTGYGYTF. The CDR3 nucleotides are TGTGCCAGCAGTTTGGGGACAGGGTATGGCTACACCTTC.

The chain couples TRBV5-1 to TRBJ2-3; 7 nucleotides align to TRBD1. V shed 3 bases and J 2 bases; nucleotides not matched to a gene: 6. CDR3 length equals 15 residues. Germline assignment: CDR1 SGHRS and CDR2 YFSETQ. The CDR3 bases are TGCGCCAGCAGCTCTGAGGGACAGTTCACAGATACGCAGTATTTT. It is translated as CASSSEGQFTDTQYF.

The chain employs TRBV10-3 and TRBJ2-1, with TRBD1 matching over 10 bases. V shed 5 bases and J 2 bases; nucleotides not matched to a gene: 9. CDR1 is ENHRY and CDR2 is SYGVKD in the germline V gene. CDR3 length: 17 amino acids. The CDR3 DNA reads TGTGCCATCAGTCGTTCCGGGGACAGGGGTACCTACAATGAGCAGTTCTTC. Its protein is CAISRSGDRGTYNEQFF.

The CDR3 region is CASSAWSYGYTF. The CDR3 coding sequence is TGTGCCAGCAGCGCCTGGAGCTATGGCTACACCTTC. The chain uses TRBV11-2 and TRBJ1-2; the D is unclear. The CDR3 contains 12 residues. Germline CDR1 SGHAT, CDR2 FQNNGV. Trimming shortened V by 5 bases and J by 4 bases, and 8 bases separated the two germline ends.

The rearrangement uses TRBV28 and TRBJ1-1; 7 nucleotides line up with TRBD1. The CDR3 totals 14 residues. CDR1 and CDR2 from the germline V gene are MDHEN and SYDVKM. The V gene end was trimmed by 4 bases and the J gene end by 7 bases; junction bases not matched to a gene: 9. Here the CDR3 reads CASSSPYRGNEAFF. In DNA form, the CDR3 reads TGTGCCAGCAGTTCCCCGTACAGGGGAAATGAAGCTTTCTTT.

The chain combines TRBV27 with TRBJ2-6; D is ambiguous. There are 14 residues in the CDR3. From germline, CDR1 is MNHEY and CDR2 SMNVEV (reference sequence). V gave up 1 base and J gave up 2 bases, with 3 bases separating them. CDR3 coding DNA: TGTGCCAGCAGTTTATTGCCTGGGGCCAACGTCCTGACTTTC. It translates to CASSLLPGANVLTF.

The CDR3 loop is CASSLVGMWGNTIYF. The CDR3 DNA reads TGCGCCAGCAGCCTCGTGGGAATGTGGGGAAACACCATATATTTT. The J gene is TRBJ1-3, the V gene TRBV23-1; unclear D gene. TRBV23-1 has ORF status, its function being uncertain. The CDR3 sequence is 15 residues long. Trimming shortened V by 6 bases and J by 4 bases, and 16 bases separated the two germline ends.

The rearrangement links TRBV9 to TRBJ2-6; D unclear. V dropped 0 bases and J dropped 2 bases, with 9 bases sitting between them. Germline V gene lookup returns CDR1 SGDLS and CDR2 YYNGEE. The CDR3 contains 16 residues. The DNA for the CDR3 is TGTGCCAGCAGCGTAGACCCAGGTACTGGGGCCAACGTCCTGACTTTC. This sequence encodes CASSVDPGTGANVLTF.

This clone was detected only once. The chain carries TRBV30 and TRBJ2-5; 8 bases align to TRBD1. There are 13 residues in the CDR3. Losses at the gene ends were 5 bases for V and 4 bases for J; bases not matched to a gene: 6. The germline CDR1 and CDR2 sequences are GTSNPN and SVGIG (reference sequence). CDR3 sequence (DNA): TGTGCCTGGGGGACAGGTCAAGTAGAGACCCAGTACTTC. Its translation: CAWGTGQVETQYF.

This chain links TRBV29-1 with TRBJ2-1; TRBD2 matches at 14 bases. This CDR3 region has 14 residues. V lost 7 bases and J lost 6; bases outside the gene matches: 5. Germline-derived CDR1 and CDR2 are SQVTM and ANQGSEA. This chain's CDR3 is CSGWTSGGSNEQFF. CDR3 DNA sequence: TGCAGCGGGTGGACTAGCGGGGGGTCCAATGAGCAGTTCTTC.

This clone was recorded a few times. This chain connects TRBV6-5 to TRBJ2-2; D is undetermined. The CDR3 has 12 residues. Deletions cut 4 bases from V and 5 bases from J, with 5 bases between. Germline-derived CDR1 and CDR2 are MNHEY and SVGAGI. Here the CDR3 DNA reads TGTGCCAGCAGTTCGTCGACCGGGGAGCTGTTTTTT. Translation gives CASSSSTGELFF.

The rearrangement joins TRBV2 to TRBJ2-6; no reliable D call. Trimming removed 6 bases from V and 0 bases from J, with 9 bases in between. Per germline, CDR1 SNHLY and CDR2 FYNNEI. The length of the CDR3 is 15 residues. The CDR3 here is CASSRPTSGANVLTF. For the CDR3, the DNA is TGTGCCAGCAGCCGACCGACCTCTGGGGCCAACGTCCTGACTTTC.

This clone was found once. The chain uses TRBV29-1 and TRBJ2-7; TRBD1 matches at 9 bases. CDR1 and CDR2 from the germline V gene are SQVTM and ANQGSEA. The CDR3 contains 13 residues. The V gene end was trimmed by 6 bases and the J gene end by 3 bases; junction bases not matched to a gene: 6. CDR3 DNA sequence: TGCAGCGTGCCGGGACAGGGCGACTACGAGCAGTACTTC. Translating gives CSVPGQGDYEQYF.

This chain joins TRBV4-2 and TRBJ2-1; 12 bases map to TRBD2. The CDR3 covers 18 residues. V trimming: 1 base; J trimming: 2 bases; junction bases outside the gene matches: 6. The germline CDR1 and CDR2 sequences are LGHNA and YNFKEQ. The CDR3 region is CASSQGAWTSGTYNEQFF. The CDR3 region has the DNA TGTGCCAGCAGCCAAGGGGCGTGGACTAGCGGGACCTACAATGAGCAGTTCTTC.

The chain has TRBV19 and TRBJ2-7, with D perhaps given as TRBD1 or TRBD2 (5 bases each). This CDR3 has 16 residues. Germline lookup yields CDR1 LNHDA and CDR2 SQIVND (reference sequence). Trimming took 3 bases from V and 4 from J, leaving 19 bases between them. Written as DNA, the CDR3 is TGTGCCAGTAGTATTTTTTTCGGGAATGGGGCATACGAGCAGTACTTC. Translation gives CASSIFFGNGAYEQYF.

In nucleotides, the CDR3 is TGTGCCAGTAGTACGACCGGATACTACGAGCAGTACTTC. This codes for CASSTTGYYEQYF. The chain recombines TRBV19 with TRBJ2-7; D is unclear. Trimming pared 4 bases from V and 3 bases from J, leaving 10 bases between. Per the germline V gene, CDR1 is LNHDA and CDR2 is SQIVND (reference sequence). This CDR3 contains 13 residues.

The rearrangement uses TRBV7-2 and TRBJ1-4; a possible D gene is TRBD1 (5 bases). Trimming pared 5 bases from V and 0 bases from J, leaving 10 bases between. Germline assignment: CDR1 SGHTA and CDR2 FQGNSA. The CDR3 consists of 15 residues. The CDR3 region is CASSPQTATNEKLFF. DNA for the CDR3: TGTGCCAGCAGCCCCCAGACAGCAACTAATGAAAAACTGTTTTTT.

The V and J genes are TRBV5-4 and TRBJ2-7; perhaps TRBD2 as D (6 bases). Per the germline V gene, CDR1 is SGHNT and CDR2 is YYREEE (reference sequence). The CDR3 spans 14 residues. V shed 3 bases and J shed 2 bases, with 12 bases lying between them. In DNA form, the CDR3 reads TGTGCCAGCAGCTCGAGCGGGTTGACCTACGAGCAGTACTTC. Translation gives CASSSSGLTYEQYF.

V usage is TRBV6-5 and J usage is TRBJ1-5; 8 bases align to TRBD1. The CDR3 sequence is 15 residues long. After removal of 6 bases from V and 5 bases from J, the junction contained 9 bases not matched to a gene. In germline, CDR1 is MNHEY, CDR2 SVGAGI. Written as DNA, the CDR3 is TGTGCCAGCAGCCTAAAAGGACAGGGAGATCAGCCCCAGCATTTT. Amino acids: CASSLKGQGDQPQHF.